At least ten counts were recorded for the clone carrying this TCR beta chain. Its cognate antigen is unknown. The entry originates in a study of identical twins. Trimming removed 0 bases from V and 2 bases from J, with 5 bases in between. CDR1 LNHNV and CDR2 YYDKDF come from the germline V gene (reference sequence). The CDR3 has 13 amino acids. Study results and caveats: Models underestimated how often monozygotic twins shared out-of-frame TCR alpha. For cord blood, abundant beta clonotypes had fewer insertions, unlike memory repertoires, which showed none.

Addition of a universal primer site occurred through template switching, and cDNA carried unique molecular identifiers. MiXCR, run by TCRdb on the 5' RACE reads, gives a single entry per CDR3 protein. The table has 640,000 or so distinct CDR3 sequences, roughly 6% seen once. The TCR sequence derives from a man in his late teens or twenties in good health. Sequencing was carried out using naive T cells sorted from blood. The chain carries TRBV15 and TRBJ2-7; D remains unclear. The CDR3 protein is CATSRDGPYEQYF. In DNA form, the CDR3 reads TGTGCCACCAGCAGAGATGGCCCCTACGAGCAGTACTTC.